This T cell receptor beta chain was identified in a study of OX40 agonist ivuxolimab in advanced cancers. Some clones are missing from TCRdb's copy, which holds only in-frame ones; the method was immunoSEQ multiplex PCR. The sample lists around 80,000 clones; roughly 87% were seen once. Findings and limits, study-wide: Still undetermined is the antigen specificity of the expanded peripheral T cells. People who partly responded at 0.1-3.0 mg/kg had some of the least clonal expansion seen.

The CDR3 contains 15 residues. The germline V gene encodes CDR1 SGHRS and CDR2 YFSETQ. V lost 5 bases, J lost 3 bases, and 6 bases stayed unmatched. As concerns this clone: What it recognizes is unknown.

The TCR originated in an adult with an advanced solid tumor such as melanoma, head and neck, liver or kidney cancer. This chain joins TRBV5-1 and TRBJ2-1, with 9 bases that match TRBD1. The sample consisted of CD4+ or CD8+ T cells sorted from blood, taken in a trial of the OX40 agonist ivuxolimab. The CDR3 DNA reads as TGCGCCAGCAGACCAGGACAGGGGAACTACAATGAGCAGTTCTTC. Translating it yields CASRPGQGNYNEQFF. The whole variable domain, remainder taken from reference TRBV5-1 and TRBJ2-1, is KAGVTQTPRYLIKTRGQQVTLSCSPISGHRSVSWYQQTPGQGLQFLFEYFSETQRNKGNFPGRFSGRQFSNSRSEMNVSTLELGDSALYLCASRPGQGNYNEQFFGPGTRLTVL.